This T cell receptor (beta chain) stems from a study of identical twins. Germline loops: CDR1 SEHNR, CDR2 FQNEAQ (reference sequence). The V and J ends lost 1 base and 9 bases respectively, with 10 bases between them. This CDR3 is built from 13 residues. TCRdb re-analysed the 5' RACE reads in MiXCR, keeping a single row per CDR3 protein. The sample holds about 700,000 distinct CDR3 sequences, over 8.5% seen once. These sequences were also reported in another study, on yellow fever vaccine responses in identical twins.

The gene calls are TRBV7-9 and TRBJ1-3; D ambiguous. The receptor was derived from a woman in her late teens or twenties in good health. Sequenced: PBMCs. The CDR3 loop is CASSLEPSGTIYF. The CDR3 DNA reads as TGTGCCAGCAGCTTAGAGCCTTCGGGCACCATATATTTT.